Sequencing of this T cell receptor (beta chain) was carried out in a study of CD8+CD57+ T cells in acquired aplastic anemia. Background on the study: Sorted CD4+ and CD8+ cells gave a mean 3.2 ug DNA, range about 0.19 to 27.4 ug. Healthy donors yielded around 10 million CD4+ cell reads on average. Points from the study as a whole: Levels of CD8+ Simpson's diversity were not significantly distinct in patients versus controls.

The CDR3 sequence is 12 residues long. Trimming cost V 3 bases and J 9 bases, with 8 bases left between them. CDR1 and CDR2 from the germline V gene are KGHDR and SFDVKD. For CDR3 and TCR beta VDJ profiling, genomic DNA was the template used. TCRdb re-called the reads with MiXCR, one entry per CDR3 protein. The sample yields about 110,000 distinct CDR3 sequences, about half seen once. With regard to this clonotype: The antigen is undetermined.

The J gene is TRBJ2-1, the V gene TRBV24-1; D gene ambiguous. The sample taken for sequencing was sorted CD4+, CD8+, or CD8+CD57+ T cells (not recorded which) from PBMCs. The source of this sequence is a human donor in good health, serving as a control. The CDR3 is CATSDPNTEQFF. The CDR3 region has the DNA TGTGCCACCAGTGATCCGAATACTGAGCAGTTCTTC.